Below, one T cell receptor beta chain is given with its context. RNA transcripts yielded amplified TCR beta CDR3 regions. When the TCR CDR3 underwent first-round RT-PCR, the HTBI primer set was used. MiXCR was run by TCRdb on the multiplex PCR reads, yielding one entry per CDR3 protein. The sample has 200,000 to 250,000 distinct CDR3 sequences, approximately 24% seen once; the top ten hold 30% to 40%. This CDR3 region has 16 residues. V trimming: 0 bases; J trimming: 8 bases; junction bases outside the gene matches: 13. Germline loops: CDR1 DFQATT, CDR2 SNEGSKA (reference sequence). These data originate in a study of T cells in Graves' hyperthyroidism and ophthalmopathy.

The V and J genes are TRBV20-1 and TRBJ2-4; 7 bases align to TRBD2. The source of this sequence is a woman aged 40 to 55 with Graves' ophthalmopathy. Sequencing was carried out using blood. In DNA, the CDR3 is TGCAGTGCTAGAGATTCCCTGGGCGGGAGAGGGGACATTCAGTACTTC. Translating it yields CSARDSLGGRGDIQYF.